This TCR beta chain was captured in a study of glioma-infiltrating T cells after dendritic cell vaccination. Turning to the study itself: Three intradermal dendritic cell vaccine injections were given every two weeks.

Turning to this clone: Different DNA sequences within this sample yield the same CDR3.

The primer mix had 60 V beta and 13 J beta primers. The repertoire was sequenced with immunoSEQ multiplex PCR; TCRdb's copy has only in-frame clones and lacks some. The profile shows about 50,000 clones, 85% of them singletons. V was pared by 2 bases and J by 3 bases, with 11 bases between. The CDR3 runs 15 residues. Germline assignment: CDR1 MGHDK and CDR2 SYGVNS. This sample comprised blood, obtained before dendritic cell vaccination. The rearrangement joins TRBV25-1 to TRBJ1-3; maybe TRBD1 (5 bases). This receptor was obtained from a human donor with glioblastoma. Here the CDR3 DNA reads TGTGCCAGCAGTGAACCGGGGGGGAGTGGAAACACCATATATTTT. It codes for CASSEPGGSGNTIYF.